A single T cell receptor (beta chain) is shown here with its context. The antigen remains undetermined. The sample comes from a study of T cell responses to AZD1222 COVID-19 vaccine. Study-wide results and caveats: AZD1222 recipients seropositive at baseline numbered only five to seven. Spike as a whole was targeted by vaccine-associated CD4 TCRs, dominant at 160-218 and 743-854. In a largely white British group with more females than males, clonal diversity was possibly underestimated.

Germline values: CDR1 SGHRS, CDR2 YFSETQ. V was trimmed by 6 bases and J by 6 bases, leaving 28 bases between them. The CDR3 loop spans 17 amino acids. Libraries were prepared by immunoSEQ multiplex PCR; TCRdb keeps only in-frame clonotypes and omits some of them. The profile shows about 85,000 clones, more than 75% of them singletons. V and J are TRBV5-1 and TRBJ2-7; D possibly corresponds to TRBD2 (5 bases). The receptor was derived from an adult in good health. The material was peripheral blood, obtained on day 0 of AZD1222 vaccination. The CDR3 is CASTLQPELYGGGEQYF. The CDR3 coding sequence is TGCGCCAGCACTTTGCAGCCCGAGCTGTACGGAGGAGGCGAGCAGTACTTC.